The next 8 T cell receptor beta chains were all read from a single sample in a study of Graves' ophthalmopathy and Graves' hyperthyroidism. Using RNA transcripts, the TCR beta CDR3 regions were amplified. RT-PCR with HTBI primers came first, then second-round multiplex PCR. Using its own MiXCR run on the multiplex PCR reads, TCRdb lists one record per CDR3 protein. The data contain around 1.1 million distinct CDR3 sequences, 36% of them singletons. Material for sequencing was peripheral blood or thyroid tissue (not recorded which). Receptors were obtained from an adult man with Graves' hyperthyroidism.

The sample holds many counts of this clonotype. V and J are TRBV2 and TRBJ1-6; possibly TRBD1 for D (5 bases). Trimming stripped 3 bases from V and 10 bases from J, with 10 bases between. The CDR3 contains 13 residues. Germline CDR1 and CDR2: SNHLY and FYNNEI. The CDR3, as DNA: TGTGCCAGCAGTGAGAGGGGTCAGTCACCCCTCCACTTT. Protein: CASSERGQSPLHF.

V is TRBV28 and J is TRBJ1-1, with D hard to call. The CDR3 extends over 15 amino acids. V was pared by 5 bases and J by 2 bases, with 15 bases between. Per the germline V gene, CDR1 is MDHEN and CDR2 is SYDVKM. The DNA of the CDR3 is TGTGCCAGCAGTCCCGCTATGTGGCCAAACACTGAAGCTTTCTTT. Translating it yields CASSPAMWPNTEAFF.

The sample holds many counts of this clonotype. The chain has TRBV5-8 and TRBJ2-6; D ambiguous. Germline CDR1 and CDR2: SGHTS and YDEGEE. The CDR3 runs to 16 residues. V gave up 0 bases and J gave up 2 bases, with 9 bases separating them. CDR3 bases: TGTGCCAGCAGCTTGGCCTTGAGGCCTGGGGCCAACGTCCTGACTTTC. Amino acids: CASSLALRPGANVLTF.

This clonotype was seen repeatedly, ten times or more. The rearrangement joins TRBV12-3 or TRBV12-4 to TRBJ1-3; D is possibly TRBD1 (5 bases). V was cut by 5 bases and J by 3 bases, with 8 bases left in between. This CDR3 has 13 residues. The CDR3 region has the DNA TGTGCCAGCAGTCCAGGGTTTGGAAACACCATATATTTT. Its translation is CASSPGFGNTIYF.

CDR3 sequence (DNA): TGTGCCAGCAGCCAAGCACAGGGTGGCTACGAGCAGTACTTC. Translated, it gives CASSQAQGGYEQYF. The V gene is TRBV4-2, the J gene TRBJ2-7, with a weak D call TRBD1 (6 bases). CDR1 and CDR2 from the germline V gene are LGHNA and YNFKEQ. This CDR3 is 14 amino acids long. V was clipped by 1 base and J by 3 bases, with 10 bases between them.

This clonotype was found a few times. The chain uses TRBV20-1 and TRBJ2-5; 10 nucleotides match TRBD2. The CDR3 spans 14 residues. J was trimmed by 4 bases and V by 4 bases; bases with no gene match: 6. Germline V gives CDR1 DFQATT, CDR2 SNEGSKA (reference sequence). CDR3 nucleotides: TGCAGTGCTATAGCGGGGGGCCGTGGAGAGACCCAGTACTTC. This sequence encodes CSAIAGGRGETQYF.

The chain combines TRBV19 with TRBJ2-7; D gene unclear. Trimming cost V 11 bases and J 3 bases, with 14 bases left between them. This CDR3 spans 12 amino acids. Germline V gene lookup returns CDR1 LNHDA and CDR2 SQIVND (reference sequence). CDR3 sequence reads: CAWTTDGYEQYF. CDR3 nucleotide sequence: TGTGCCTGGACGACGGACGGCTACGAGCAGTACTTC.

The table lists this clonotype with a count of one. This CDR3 is missing its conserved last phenylalanine or tryptophan, likely due to a read error. The rearrangement joins TRBV20-1 to TRBJ1-5; no firm D call. There are 14 residues in the CDR3. The germline V and J ends were trimmed by 1 base and 6 bases, with 13 bases remaining between them. Germline V CDR1 and CDR2: DFQATT, SNEGSKA (reference sequence). CDR3 DNA sequence: TGCAGTGCTAGAGTTGCGGGCAGCCCTCAGCCCCAGCATTCT. Translation gives CSARVAGSPQPQHS.